A selection of T cell receptor beta chains follows, all from one sample in a study of immune heterogeneity within non-small cell lung tumors. TCRdb fed the multiplex PCR reads into MiXCR, producing one record per CDR3 protein. Among roughly 9,700 distinct CDR3 sequences listed, less than 20% were seen once. Specimen: lung tumor tissue. The receptors originated from a man aged 35-49 years with non-small cell lung cancer. Both conserved end residues are part of each CDR3. The order of the fields is D gene, J gene, V gene, clone size, CDR3 protein, CDR3 DNA. The D gene is left open where the match is weak. Clone size, where shown, is once, few, many, or a class for clones that have expanded.

. | TRBJ2-1 | TRBV4-3 | many | CASSQDLTNEQFF | TGCGCCAGCAGCCAGGACCTAACCAATGAGCAGTTCTTC
. | TRBJ1-1 | TRBV6-1 | . | CASSEKWCTEAFF | TGTGCCAGCAGTGAGAAGTGGTGCACTGAAGCTTTCTTT
TRBD2 | TRBJ2-3 | TRBV7-8 | many | CASSSSGGDTQYF | TGTGCCAGCAGCTCTAGCGGGGGAGATACGCAGTATTTT
. | TRBJ2-7 | TRBV5-1 | . | CASSSTGTPVYEQYF | TGCGCCAGCAGCTCCACCGGGACACCAGTCTACGAGCAGTACTTC
TRBD2 | TRBJ2-1 | TRBV11-2 | many | CASSLVGGDYNEQFF | TGTGCCAGCAGCTTAGTCGGGGGGGATTACAATGAGCAGTTCTTC
. | TRBJ2-1 | TRBV12-3/TRBV12-4 | many | CASSGGPDKFF | TGTGCCAGCAGCGGGGGGCCGGATAAATTCTTC
TRBD2 | TRBJ2-3 | TRBV19 | many | CASSMWSAGGTDTQYF | TGTGCCAGTAGTATGTGGTCCGCGGGGGGCACAGATACGCAGTATTTT
. | TRBJ1-2 | TRBV3-1 | medium-sized | CASSQEGGYTF | TGTGCCAGCAGCCAAGAGGGTGGCTACACCTTC
. | TRBJ1-2 | TRBV6-1 | many | CASRMDLNYGYTF | TGTGCCAGCAGAATGGATTTGAACTATGGCTACACCTTC
. | TRBJ1-1 | TRBV12-3/TRBV12-4 | many | CASSLMVNTEAFF | TGTGCCAGCAGTTTAATGGTGAACACTGAAGCTTTCTTT
. | TRBJ1-5 | TRBV29-1 | many | CSARQADQPQHF | TGCAGCGCCCGACAGGCTGATCAGCCCCAGCATTTT
. | TRBJ2-6 | TRBV6-1 | medium-sized | CASSEDGGNGANVLTF | TGTGCCAGCAGTGAAGACGGGGGAAATGGGGCCAACGTCCTGACTTTC
. | TRBJ2-3 | TRBV28 | many | CASSLFWPSTDTQYF | TGTGCCAGCAGTTTATTTTGGCCTAGCACAGATACGCAGTATTTT
. | TRBJ2-7 | TRBV6-1 | . | CATRFTTGESNEQYF | TGTGCCACCCGGTTTACGACGGGAGAATCTAACGAGCAGTACTTC
TRBD2 | TRBJ2-1 | TRBV12-5 | . | CASGSWREGRYNEQFF | TGTGCTAGTGGTTCCTGGCGGGAGGGCCGCTACAATGAGCAGTTCTTC
TRBD2 | TRBJ2-5 | TRBV20-1 | many | CSASVPGAGETQYF | TGCAGTGCTAGTGTGCCGGGAGCGGGGGAGACCCAGTACTTC
TRBD2 | TRBJ2-7 | TRBV28 | medium-sized | CASSTPYREVSYEQYF | TGTGCCAGCAGTACCCCCTACCGGGAGGTCTCCTACGAGCAGTACTTC
TRBD2 | TRBJ2-1 | TRBV7-3 | . | CASSPPGLAVSYNEQFF | TGTGCCAGCAGCCCCCCGGGACTAGCGGTCTCCTACAATGAGCAGTTCTTC
TRBD1 | TRBJ2-3 | TRBV10-3 | many | CAISESGQGRTDTQYF | TGTGCCATCAGTGAGTCGGGACAGGGGAGGACAGATACGCAGTATTTT
TRBD1 | TRBJ2-7 | TRBV30 | medium-sized | CAWETLGQAYEQYF | TGTGCCTGGGAGACCCTGGGACAGGCCTACGAGCAGTACTTC
. | TRBJ1-1 | TRBV29-1 | medium-sized | CSVVPRRGRTEAFF | TGCAGCGTTGTCCCTCGGCGGGGGCGGACTGAAGCTTTCTTT
TRBD1 | TRBJ1-5 | TRBV5-5 | . | CASILTGGDSNQPQHF | TGCGCCAGCATCCTGACAGGGGGCGATAGCAATCAGCCCCAGCATTTT
. | TRBJ1-6 | TRBV4-3 | medium-sized | CASSQGHGASPLHF | TGCGCCAGCAGCCAGGGACATGGGGCTTCACCCCTCCACTTT
TRBD1 | TRBJ2-1 | TRBV5-1 | many | CASSSGQGNEQFF | TGCGCCAGCAGTTCGGGACAGGGAAATGAGCAGTTCTTC
. | TRBJ2-1 | TRBV18 | many | CASSPPSGNEQFF | TGTGCCAGCTCACCACCATCTGGGAATGAGCAGTTCTTC
TRBD1 | TRBJ2-6 | TRBV6-1 | many | CASSPRQGSGANVLTF | TGTGCCAGCAGTCCTAGACAGGGCTCTGGGGCCAACGTCCTGACTTTC
. | TRBJ1-2 | TRBV28 | once | CASSSLQGTRTF | TGTGCCAGCAGTTCACTACAGGGTACTCGCACCTTC
. | TRBJ2-7 | TRBV7-9 | once | CASSPPATGEGEQYF | TGTGCCAGCAGCCCCCCCGCGACAGGGGAGGGCGAGCAGTACTTC
TRBD2 | TRBJ2-3 | TRBV9 | many | CASSPLAGAADTQYF | TGTGCCAGCAGCCCTCTAGCGGGAGCGGCAGATACGCAGTATTTT
. | TRBJ2-2 | TRBV11-3 | many | CASSSQYAGELFF | TGTGCCAGCAGCTCCCAATATGCCGGGGAGCTGTTTTTT
. | TRBJ2-4 | TRBV6-1 | many | CASSPMYVGTKNIQYF | TGTGCCAGCAGCCCGATGTACGTCGGAACCAAAAACATTCAGTACTTC
TRBD2 | TRBJ2-7 | TRBV2 | medium-sized | CASSGMTSGRFYEQYF | TGTGCCAGCAGTGGTATGACTAGCGGGAGGTTCTACGAGCAGTACTTC
. | TRBJ2-7 | TRBV3-1 | medium-sized | CASSQGINSYEQYF | TGTGCCAGCAGCCAAGGGATCAACTCCTACGAGCAGTACTTC
TRBD1 | TRBJ2-7 | TRBV12-3/TRBV12-4 | many | CASTQGGSEQYF | TGTGCCAGCACCCAAGGGGGCAGCGAGCAGTACTTC
TRBD1 | TRBJ1-1 | TRBV2 | many | CASSYLTGMNTEAFF | TGTGCCAGCAGTTATTTGACAGGGATGAACACTGAAGCTTTCTTT
TRBD2 | TRBJ2-5 | TRBV5-4 | few | CASSPLAGGLETQYF | TGTGCCAGCAGCCCTCTAGCGGGAGGTTTAGAGACCCAGTACTTC
TRBD1 | TRBJ1-5 | TRBV6-2/TRBV6-3 | medium-sized | CASSWGTGSPQHF | TGTGCCAGCAGTTGGGGGACAGGTTCACCCCAGCATTTT
. | TRBJ2-1 | TRBV20-1 | . | CSARWDFNAQFF | TGCAGTGCTAGATGGGACTTCAATGCGCAGTTCTTC
. | TRBJ2-7 | TRBV30 | . | CAWSMGVYEQYF | TGTGCCTGGAGTATGGGAGTATACGAGCAGTACTTC
TRBD1 | TRBJ2-1 | TRBV28 | many | CASSSLQGAGLRNEQFF | TGTGCCAGCAGTTCTCTACAGGGGGCGGGTCTTAGGAATGAGCAGTTCTTC
. | TRBJ2-1 | TRBV30 | many | CAWSVVPDRTGEQFF | TGTGCCTGGAGTGTTGTCCCCGATAGGACCGGTGAGCAGTTCTTC
. | TRBJ2-3 | TRBV3-1 | few | CASSPTYSDTQYF | TGTGCCAGCAGCCCCACTTACTCCGATACGCAGTATTTT
. | TRBJ2-7 | TRBV7-2 | medium-sized | CASSFREGYEQYF | TGTGCCAGCAGCTTTCGGGAAGGCTACGAGCAGTACTTC
. | TRBJ1-6 | TRBV5-6 | many | CASSLSVSGNSPLHF | TGTGCCAGCAGCTTAAGTGTTTCGGGGAATTCACCCCTCCACTTT